The 25 T cell receptor beta chains below come from one sample, sequenced in a study of T cells in Graves' hyperthyroidism and ophthalmopathy (dated by TCRdb to the late 2010s). Library creation used multiplex PCR. The instrument was an Illumina HiSeq 2000. Amplification of TCR beta CDR3 regions was carried out from RNA transcripts. For the first round of RT-PCR on the TCR CDR3, the HTBI primer set was used together with the Qiagen OneStep RT-PCR kit. Starting from the raw public reads, TCRdb applied fastp trimming at Q25, assembled clones with MiXCR and retained in-frame beta chains. Each CDR3 protein appears once, grouped with its most common genes and DNA. The sample table lists about 360,000 distinct CDR3 sequences, approximately 19% of them with a count of one. 3.7% of the sample goes to the ten largest clones. Sequences were obtained from blood. The origin of the receptors is a woman aged 18 to 35 with Graves' hyperthyroidism.

This clonotype was counted at least ten times. The rearrangement joins TRBV6-5 to TRBJ1-2; D is unclear. The CDR3 has 12 amino acids. CDR1 is MNHEY, CDR2 SVGAGI, per germline. Trimming shortened V by 8 bases and J by 8 bases, and 15 bases separated the two germline ends. The CDR3 spells CASFWNALGYTF. The CDR3 bases are TGTGCCAGCTTCTGGAACGCATTAGGCTACACCTTC.

The sample holds many counts of this clonotype. The chain joins TRBV30 to TRBJ2-5; D gene ambiguous. The germline V and J ends were trimmed by 0 bases and 5 bases, with 13 bases remaining between them. The CDR3 covers 14 residues. Germline V CDR1 and CDR2: GTSNPN, SVGIG (reference sequence). The CDR3 loop is CAWSVYKATETQYF. In DNA form, the CDR3 reads TGTGCCTGGAGTGTGTACAAGGCTACGGAGACCCAGTACTTC.

In this sample, this clonotype turned up many times. The chain links TRBV2 to TRBJ1-5; D gene ambiguous. Germline V gene lookup returns CDR1 SNHLY and CDR2 FYNNEI. The CDR3 length is 15 residues. Trimming pared 6 bases from V and 0 bases from J, leaving 12 bases between. For the CDR3, the DNA is TGTGCCAGCAGCCACAGCGCGTATAGCAATCAGCCCCAGCATTTT. Translation gives CASSHSAYSNQPQHF.

This clonotype was seen ten or more times. The CDR3 spells CASSSPMWGRSYEQYF. In nucleotides, the CDR3 is TGTGCCAGCAGTTCCCCTATGTGGGGGCGGTCCTACGAGCAGTACTTC. The chain is built from TRBV28 and TRBJ2-7, with D possibly being TRBD1 (6 bases). Trimming left V 4 bases short and J 1 base short, with 17 bases between. The CDR3 loop spans 16 amino acids. Germline V lookup: CDR1 MDHEN, CDR2 SYDVKM.

The V call is TRBV30, the J call TRBJ1-5, with a weak D call TRBD1 (6 bases). CDR1 and CDR2 (germline): GTSNPN, SVGIG (reference sequence). Trimming cost V 5 bases and J 6 bases, with 11 bases left between them. The CDR3 totals 12 residues. CDR3 in DNA: TGTGCCTGGGCTACAGGGTTTCAGCCCCAGCATTTT. Translation gives CAWATGFQPQHF.

The chain employs TRBV29-1 and TRBJ2-5, with TRBD2 identical over 12 bases. With V trimmed by 4 bases and J by 4 bases, 1 base remained unmatched. Germline loops: CDR1 SQVTM, CDR2 ANQGSEA. The CDR3 length is 13 residues. CDR3 coding DNA: TGCAGCGTTGGACTAGCGGGGGTAGAGACCCAGTACTTC. Its translation is CSVGLAGVETQYF. Looking up the rest from reference TRBV29-1 and TRBJ2-5 gives the full variable domain: SAVISQKPSRDICQRGTSLTIQCQVDSQVTMMFWYRQQPGQSLTLIATANQGSEATYESGFVIDKFPISRPNLTFSTLTVSNMSPEDSSIYLCSVGLAGVETQYFGPGTRLLVL.

This clonotype was counted between two and nine times. V usage is TRBV11-1 and J usage is TRBJ2-2, with D maybe TRBD1 (6 bases). V lost 1 base and J lost 3, with 15 bases in between. CDR3 length equals 17 residues. Germline V gives CDR1 SGHAT, CDR2 FQDESV (reference sequence). The CDR3 here is CASSLVQGSLDTGELFF. The CDR3, as DNA: TGTGCCAGCAGCTTAGTACAGGGTTCTTTGGACACCGGGGAGCTGTTTTTT.

This clonotype has a count of ten or more. The chain recombines TRBV6-1 with TRBJ2-4; weak D call: TRBD1 (6 bases). Germline CDR1 MNHNS, CDR2 SASEGT. Trimming pared 8 bases from V and 0 bases from J, leaving 11 bases between. CDR3 size: 14 residues. The CDR3 DNA reads as TGTGCCAGCGTCTCAGGGGTAGCCAAAAACATTCAGTACTTC. Its protein product is CASVSGVAKNIQYF.

This clonotype was counted ten times or more. This chain links TRBV12-3 or TRBV12-4 with TRBJ2-5, with D possibly TRBD2 on 6 matching bases. This CDR3 contains 14 residues. V was shortened by 2 bases and J by 5 bases, with 12 bases between the two germline ends. The CDR3 DNA reads TGTGCCAGCAGTTTAATCGCGGGGAGGGAGACCCAGTACTTC. This encodes CASSLIAGRETQYF.

V gene TRBV27 combines with J gene TRBJ2-7; D is perhaps TRBD1 (7 bases). The CDR3 is 14 amino acids. Germline assignment: CDR1 MNHEY and CDR2 SMNVEV (reference sequence). Trimming stripped 2 bases from V and 5 bases from J, with 13 bases between. The CDR3 sequence: CASSLSQGEDEQYF. CDR3 bases: TGTGCCAGCAGTTTAAGTCAGGGGGAGGACGAGCAGTACTTC.

The rearrangement links TRBV4-1 to TRBJ1-5; 9 positions match TRBD1. CDR3 length equals 17 residues. J lost 2 bases, V lost 4 bases, and 9 bases had no gene match. The germline V gene encodes CDR1 MGHRA and CDR2 YSYEKL. The CDR3 loop reads CASSPRTGEFGNQPQHF. The CDR3 nucleotides are TGCGCCAGCAGCCCGAGGACAGGGGAGTTTGGCAATCAGCCCCAGCATTTT.

The genes are TRBV3-1 and TRBJ1-1; D gene ambiguous. Trimming stripped 1 base from V and 7 bases from J, with 10 bases between. Germline V gene lookup returns CDR1 LGHDT and CDR2 YNNKEL (reference sequence). The CDR3 covers 13 residues. CDR3 loop: CASSQVRGGEAFF. The CDR3 DNA sequence: TGTGCCAGCAGCCAAGTTCGGGGAGGTGAAGCTTTCTTT.

This clonotype has ten or more counts. The junction shows a germline mismatch at one end, possibly a read error. This chain joins TRBV6-5 and TRBJ2-5; D unclear. CDR1 and CDR2 from the germline V gene are MNHEY and SVGAGI. The CDR3 extends over 12 amino acids. In DNA, the CDR3 is TGTGTCAGCAGTTACTCATCCGGGACCCAGTACTTC. It is translated as CVSSYSSGTQYF.

This clonotype came up many times. The V call is TRBV13, the J call TRBJ1-2; 7 nucleotides agree with TRBD1. Germline assignment: CDR1 PRHDT and CDR2 FYEKMQ (reference sequence). V gave up 4 bases and J gave up 4 bases; unmatched junction bases: 3. The length of the CDR3 is 13 residues. Here the CDR3 DNA reads TGTGCCAGCAGCTCCTCAGGGGGCTATGGCTACACCTTC. This gives the protein CASSSSGGYGYTF.

Concerning this clonotype: This CDR3 is missing its conserved last phenylalanine or tryptophan, likely due to a read error. The chain uses TRBV15 and TRBJ1-1, with D perhaps matching TRBD1 (6 bases). Germline loops: CDR1 LNHNV, CDR2 YYDKDF (reference sequence). This CDR3 spans 14 amino acids. V lost 1 base and J lost 3, with 9 bases in between. The CDR3 loop is CATSRVAGDTEAFV. Here the CDR3 DNA reads TGTGCCACCAGCAGAGTGGCAGGGGACACTGAAGCTTTCGTT.

The chain joins TRBV11-2 to TRBJ1-2, with D perhaps TRBD1 (5 bases). The V and J ends lost 1 base and 3 bases respectively, with 15 bases between them. The CDR3 extends over 16 amino acids. Germline lookup yields CDR1 SGHAT and CDR2 FQNNGV. The CDR3 DNA sequence: TGTGCCAGCAGCTTAGTTTTGGGGCGGGTCGACTATGGCTACACCTTC. This translates into CASSLVLGRVDYGYTF. Looking up the rest from reference TRBV11-2 and TRBJ1-2 gives the full variable domain: EAGVAQSPRYKIIEKRQSVAFWCNPISGHATLYWYQQILGQGPKLLIQFQNNGVVDDSQLPKDRFSAERLKGVDSTLKIQPAKLEDSAVYLCASSLVLGRVDYGYTFGSGTRLTVV.

The sample holds many counts of this clonotype. This chain's CDR3 is CSVGLLAGSGELFF. CDR3 DNA: TGCAGCGTGGGACTTCTGGCAGGGTCAGGGGAGCTGTTTTTT. V is TRBV29-1 and J is TRBJ2-2; maybe TRBD2 (6 bases). V lost 6 bases, J lost 8 bases, and 19 bases lay in between. The CDR3 loop spans 14 amino acids. Germline values: CDR1 SQVTM, CDR2 ANQGSEA.

This clonotype was observed many times. The chain employs TRBV20-1 and TRBJ1-5; the D gene is possibly TRBD1 (6 bases). The CDR3 is 14 residues long. Germline-derived CDR1 and CDR2 are DFQATT and SNEGSKA (reference sequence). V gave up 3 bases and J gave up 6 bases, with 15 bases separating them. This CDR3 is CSAREKGGAQPQHF. CDR3 in DNA: TGCAGTGCTAGGGAGAAAGGGGGGGCTCAGCCCCAGCATTTT.

In its sample, this clonotype was seen many times. The chain has TRBV19 and TRBJ1-1, with 11 bases identical to TRBD1. Germline CDR1 LNHDA, CDR2 SQIVND (reference sequence). V shed 10 bases and J 5 bases; nucleotides not matched to a gene: 6. The CDR3 consists of 13 residues. DNA of the CDR3: TGTGCCACAGGACAGGGGGCGGGAACTGAAGCTTTCTTT. Translating gives CATGQGAGTEAFF.

This clonotype was seen a handful of times. V gene TRBV18 combines with J gene TRBJ2-1; 9 positions match TRBD1. V lost 0 bases, J lost 7 bases, and 4 bases stayed unmatched. Germline values: CDR1 KGHSH, CDR2 LQKENI. The length of the CDR3 is 15 residues. In DNA form, the CDR3 reads TGTGCCAGCTCACCACCGGGGACAGGGTTGAATGAGCAGTTCTTC. This codes for CASSPPGTGLNEQFF.

This clonotype was observed many times. This chain uses TRBV12-3 or TRBV12-4 with TRBJ1-2; no clear D gene. This CDR3 spans 12 amino acids. The V gene lost 3 bases and the J gene lost 2 bases, with 4 bases spanning the gap. The CDR3 DNA reads as TGTGCCAGCAGTTTCCTGAACTATGGCTACACCTTC. Translation: CASSFLNYGYTF.

This clonotype was counted ten times or more. V gene TRBV20-1 combines with J gene TRBJ2-7, with a weak D call TRBD1 (6 bases). This CDR3 has 14 residues. From germline, CDR1 is DFQATT and CDR2 SNEGSKA (reference sequence). V was cut by 5 bases and J by 4 bases, with 18 bases left in between. As DNA, the CDR3 is TGCAGTGCTGGGACCTTGGGCAGGGGTTACGAGCAGTACTTC. It specifies CSAGTLGRGYEQYF.

The chain recombines TRBV11-2 with TRBJ1-2; possibly TRBD1 for D (5 bases). Germline loops: CDR1 SGHAT, CDR2 FQNNGV. V shed 4 bases and J shed 8 bases, with 14 bases lying between them. The CDR3 is 13 amino acids. For the CDR3, the DNA is TGTGCCAGCAGCTCCGGGGGTATGGAGGGCTACACCTTC. Translated, it gives CASSSGGMEGYTF.

This clonotype has at least ten counts. The rearrangement links TRBV7-9 to TRBJ2-2; 8 bases map to TRBD1. The germline V gene has CDR1 SEHNR and CDR2 FQNEAQ (reference sequence). Trimming took 3 bases from V and 1 from J; bases not matched to a gene: 1. This CDR3 comprises 15 residues. CDR3: CASSFGQGNTGELFF. The DNA for the CDR3 is TGTGCCAGCAGCTTCGGACAGGGGAACACCGGGGAGCTGTTTTTT. The full variable domain, with the rest looked up from reference TRBV7-9 and TRBJ2-2, is DTGVSQNPRHKITKRGQNVTFRCDPISEHNRLYWYRQTLGQGPEFLTYFQNEAQLEKSRLLSDRFSAERPKGSFSTLEIQRTEQGDSAMYLCASSFGQGNTGELFFGEGSRLTVL.

Regarding this clonotype: An end of the junction differs from the germline gene, which may be a read error. The chain has TRBV7-2 and TRBJ2-2, with 12 bases identical to TRBD2. The germline CDR1 and CDR2 sequences are SGHTA and FQGNSA. The CDR3 sequence is 15 residues long. CDR3 sequence (DNA): TGTGTCAGCAGCTCGACTAGCGGGAGATCTGGGGAGCTGTTTTTT. Residues: CVSSSTSGRSGELFF. Variable domain in full (rest from reference TRBV7-2 and TRBJ2-2): GAGVSQSPSNKVTEKGKDVELRCDPISGHTALYWYRQSLGQGLEFLIYFQGNSAPDKSGLPSDRFSAERTGGSVSTLTIQRTQQEDSAVYLCVSSSTSGRSGELFFGEGSRLTVL.